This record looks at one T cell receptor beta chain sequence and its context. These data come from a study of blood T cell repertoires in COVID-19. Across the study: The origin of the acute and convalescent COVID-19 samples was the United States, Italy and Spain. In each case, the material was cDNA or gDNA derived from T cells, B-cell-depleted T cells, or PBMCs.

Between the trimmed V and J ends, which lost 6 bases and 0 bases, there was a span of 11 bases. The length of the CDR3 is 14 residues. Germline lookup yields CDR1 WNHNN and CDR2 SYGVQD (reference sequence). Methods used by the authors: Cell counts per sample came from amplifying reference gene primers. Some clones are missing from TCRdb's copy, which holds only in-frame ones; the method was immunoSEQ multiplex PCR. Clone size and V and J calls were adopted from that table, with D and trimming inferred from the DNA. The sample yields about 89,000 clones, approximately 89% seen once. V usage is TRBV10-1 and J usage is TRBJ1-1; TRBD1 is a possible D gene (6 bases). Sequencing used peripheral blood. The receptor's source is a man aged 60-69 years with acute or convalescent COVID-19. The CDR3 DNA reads TGCGCCAGCAGGAAGGACAGCATGAACACTGAAGCTTTCTTT. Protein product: CASRKDSMNTEAFF.